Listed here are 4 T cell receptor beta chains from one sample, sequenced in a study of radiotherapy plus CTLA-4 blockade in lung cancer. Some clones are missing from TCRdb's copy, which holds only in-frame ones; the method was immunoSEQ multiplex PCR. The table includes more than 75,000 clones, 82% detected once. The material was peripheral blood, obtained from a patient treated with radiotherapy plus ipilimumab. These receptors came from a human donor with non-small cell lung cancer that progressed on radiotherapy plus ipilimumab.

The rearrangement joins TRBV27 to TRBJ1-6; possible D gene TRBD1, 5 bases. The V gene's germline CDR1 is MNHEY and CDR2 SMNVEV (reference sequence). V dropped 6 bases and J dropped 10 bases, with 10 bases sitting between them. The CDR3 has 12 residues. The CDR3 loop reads CASSLGGSPLHF. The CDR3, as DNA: TGTGCCAGCAGCCTGGGGGGATCACCCCTCCACTTT.

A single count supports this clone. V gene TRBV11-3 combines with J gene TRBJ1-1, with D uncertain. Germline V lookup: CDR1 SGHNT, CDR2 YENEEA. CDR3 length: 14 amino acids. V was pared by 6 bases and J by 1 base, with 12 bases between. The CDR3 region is CASSLSAGNTEAFF. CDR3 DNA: TGTGCCAGCAGTCTCAGCGCAGGGAACACTGAAGCTTTCTTT.

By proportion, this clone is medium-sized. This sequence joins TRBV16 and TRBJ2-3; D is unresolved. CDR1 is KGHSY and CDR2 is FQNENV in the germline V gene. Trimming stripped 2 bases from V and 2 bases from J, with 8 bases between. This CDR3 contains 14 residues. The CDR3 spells CASSQLTTTDTQYF. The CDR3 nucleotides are TGTGCCAGCAGCCAACTCACTACCACAGATACGCAGTATTTT. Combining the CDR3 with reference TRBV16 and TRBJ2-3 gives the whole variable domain GEEVAQTPKHLVRGEGQKAKLYCAPIKGHSYVFWYQQVLKNEFKFLISFQNENVFDETGMPKERFSAKCLPNSPCSLEIQATKLEDSAVYFCASSQLTTTDTQYFGPGTRLTVL.

CDR3 nucleotide sequence: TGCAGCGTTGAAGATCTTGGGAGGGGACAGCCACTGAACACTGAAGCTTTCTTT. This sequence encodes CSVEDLGRGQPLNTEAFF. V is TRBV29-1 and J is TRBJ1-1; 7 positions match TRBD1. The CDR3 extends over 18 amino acids. The V gene's germline CDR1 is SQVTM and CDR2 ANQGSEA. V shed 0 bases, J shed 0 bases, and the junction held 13 bases outside the gene matches.